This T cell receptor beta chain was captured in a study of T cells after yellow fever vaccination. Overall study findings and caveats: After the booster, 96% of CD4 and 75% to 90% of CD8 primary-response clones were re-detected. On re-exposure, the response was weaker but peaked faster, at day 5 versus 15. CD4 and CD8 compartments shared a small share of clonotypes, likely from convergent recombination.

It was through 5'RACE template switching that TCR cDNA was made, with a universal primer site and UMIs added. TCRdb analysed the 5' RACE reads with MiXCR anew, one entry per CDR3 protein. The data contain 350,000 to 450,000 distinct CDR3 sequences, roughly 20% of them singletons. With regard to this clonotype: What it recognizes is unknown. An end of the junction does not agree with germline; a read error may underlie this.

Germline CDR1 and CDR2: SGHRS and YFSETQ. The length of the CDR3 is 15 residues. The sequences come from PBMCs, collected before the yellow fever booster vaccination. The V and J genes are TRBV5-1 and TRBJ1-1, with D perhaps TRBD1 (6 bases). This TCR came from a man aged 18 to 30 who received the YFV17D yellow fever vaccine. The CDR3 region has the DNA TGCGCCAGCAGGTTGGGGGCAGGGAGCGACACTGAAGCTTTCTTT. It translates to CASRLGAGSDTEAFF.